Listed here are 25 T cell receptor beta chains from one sample, sequenced in a study of cytomegalovirus exposure and HLA in healthy donors. The PCR was carried out with 60 Vbeta primers and 13 Jbeta primers. TCRdb keeps only in-frame clones here, not all; method: immunoSEQ multiplex PCR. Altogether approximately 150,000 clones are present, 70% to 80% being singletons, with the ten largest covering 3.5%. Sequenced material: PBMCs. These receptors were collected from a human donor in good health.

CDR3 region: CASRSVSYEQYF. The CDR3 nucleotides read TGTGCCAGCAGGTCCGTCTCCTACGAGCAGTACTTC. This rearrangement joins TRBV2 to TRBJ2-7; D is uncertain. The germline CDR1 and CDR2 sequences are SNHLY and FYNNEI. The V and J ends lost 6 bases and 0 bases respectively, with 6 bases between them. CDR3 length: 12 amino acids.

V and J are TRBV27 and TRBJ1-3; possibly TRBD1 for D (5 bases). With 4 bases removed from V and 2 bases from J, the gap between germline ends came to 21 bases. Looked up from germline, CDR1 is MNHEY and CDR2 is SMNVEV (reference sequence). This CDR3 is 18 amino acids long. The chain's CDR3 is CASSSLSLTGRPGNTIYF. Written as DNA, the CDR3 is TGTGCCAGCAGTTCGCTATCACTCACAGGTCGCCCTGGAAACACCATATATTTT.

The chain carries TRBV27 and TRBJ1-1; D is possibly TRBD1 (6 bases). Trimming removed 6 bases at V and 4 bases at J, with 9 bases between. Germline CDR1 MNHEY, CDR2 SMNVEV (reference sequence). CDR3 length: 12 amino acids. This CDR3 is CASRSQGTEAFF. Here the CDR3 DNA reads TGTGCCAGCAGATCACAGGGCACTGAAGCTTTCTTT.

CDR3 region: CASSYQGNTGELFF. In nucleotides, the CDR3 is TGTGCCAGCAGCTACCAGGGCAACACCGGGGAGCTGTTTTTT. This chain connects TRBV7-6 to TRBJ2-2; maybe TRBD1 (5 bases). The CDR3 extends over 14 amino acids. Germline V gene lookup returns CDR1 SGHVS and CDR2 FNYEAQ. Trimming took off 4 bases at V and 2 bases at J, with 8 bases between the two ends.

The chain is built from TRBV19 and TRBJ1-4; the match to TRBD1 covers 7 bases. This CDR3 is built from 13 residues. CDR1 is LNHDA, CDR2 SQIVND, per germline (reference sequence). The junction had 9 bases not matched to a gene; V was cut back by 10 bases and J by 7 bases. CDR3 loop: CATTGTDIEKLFF. For the CDR3, the DNA is TGTGCCACCACCGGGACAGATATTGAAAAACTGTTTTTT.

The chain recombines TRBV5-6 with TRBJ2-1; tentatively, D is TRBD2 (6 bases). The CDR3 totals 17 residues. The V gene lost 6 bases and the J gene lost 9 bases, with 28 bases spanning the gap. Germline-derived CDR1 and CDR2 are SGHDT and YYEEEE. The CDR3 sequence: CASTRGISFALQSEQFF. Written as DNA, the CDR3 is TGTGCCAGCACACGGGGGATATCCTTCGCCCTACAATCTGAGCAGTTCTTC.

The chain has TRBV4-1 and TRBJ2-7, with a possible D match to TRBD1 (5 bases). Deletions cut 1 base from V and 3 bases from J, with 16 bases between. Germline V gene data show CDR1 as MGHRA and CDR2 as YSYEKL. This CDR3 has 16 amino acids. CDR3 residues: CASSQGDGDRRYEQYF. CDR3 bases: TGCGCCAGCAGCCAAGGCGATGGTGACAGACGCTACGAGCAGTACTTC.

The chain has TRBV6-6 and TRBJ1-1, with 7 positions matching TRBD1. CDR3 size: 13 residues. In germline, CDR1 is MNHNY, CDR2 SVGAGI (reference sequence). V lost 7 bases, J lost 4 bases, and 6 bases stayed unmatched. The CDR3 region has the DNA TGTGCCAGCACTGAACAGGGGTTCACTGAAGCTTTCTTT. Translated, it gives CASTEQGFTEAFF.

The chain couples TRBV6-1 to TRBJ2-1; 10 bases agree with TRBD1. CDR1 and CDR2 from the germline V gene are MNHNS and SASEGT. J was trimmed by 8 bases and V by 3 bases; bases with no gene match: 10. CDR3 size: 16 residues. CDR3 amino acids: CASSEPPGQGLDEQFF. CDR3 coding DNA: TGTGCCAGCAGTGAGCCCCCGGGACAGGGGTTGGATGAGCAGTTCTTC.

This clone occurred once. The chain links TRBV5-1 to TRBJ2-3; no firm D call. The CDR3 totals 15 residues. Germline CDR1 is SGHRS and CDR2 is YFSETQ. Trimming pared 1 base from V and 1 base from J, leaving 10 bases between. CDR3 residues: CASSLKLKGTDTQYF. The CDR3 coding sequence is TGCGCCAGCAGCTTGAAACTAAAGGGCACAGATACGCAGTATTTT.

This rearrangement joins TRBV6-5 to TRBJ2-1, with 7 nucleotides matching TRBD2. Unmatched junction bases numbered 2, after V lost 2 bases and J lost 4 bases. The CDR3 extends over 14 amino acids. Germline CDR1 and CDR2: MNHEY and SVGAGI. The CDR3 here is CASSYDGRYNEQFF. The CDR3, as DNA: TGTGCCAGCAGTTACGACGGGAGGTACAATGAGCAGTTCTTC.

The J gene is TRBJ2-5, the V gene TRBV27, with 10 positions matching TRBD1. Germline-derived CDR1 and CDR2 are MNHEY and SMNVEV (reference sequence). This CDR3 comprises 17 residues. V was clipped by 5 bases and J by 2 bases; unmatched bases: 11. CDR3 loop: CASSTISRQGAQETQYF. The CDR3 nucleotides are TGTGCCAGCAGTACAATATCCAGACAGGGGGCTCAAGAGACCCAGTACTTC.

This chain joins TRBV30 and TRBJ2-6; TRBD2 is a possible D gene (6 bases). Germline V gives CDR1 GTSNPN, CDR2 SVGIG (reference sequence). The germline V and J ends were trimmed by 3 bases and 2 bases, with 14 bases remaining between them. The CDR3 loop spans 16 amino acids. The CDR3 DNA follows: TGTGCCTGGAGGGACCTGGGGGGTGCTGGGGCCAACGTCCTGACTTTC. It specifies CAWRDLGGAGANVLTF.

The rearrangement joins TRBV6-5 to TRBJ2-5; 8 bases align to TRBD2. Near its end, the DNA agrees better with TRBJ2-7, so the J call may be wrong. Germline CDR1 MNHEY, CDR2 SVGAGI. The CDR3 length is 13 residues. In DNA, the CDR3 is TGTGCCAGCCAGCGGGGGAATATCTACGAGCAGTACTTC. This translates into CASQRGNIYEQYF.

This chain connects TRBV6-6 to TRBJ2-1, with 11 bases matching TRBD2. Unmatched junction bases numbered 7, after V lost 10 bases and J lost 5 bases. The V gene's germline CDR1 is MNHNY and CDR2 SVGAGI (reference sequence). CDR3 length: 14 amino acids. CDR3 sequence: CATVTSGGNNEQFF. The CDR3 DNA is TGTGCCACCGTAACTAGCGGGGGAAACAATGAGCAGTTCTTC.

The CDR3 DNA reads as TGTGCCATCAGTGGTCTAGCGGGAGGGTTTTCGTTCTTC. Protein: CAISGLAGGFSFF. The V call is TRBV10-3, the J call TRBJ2-1, with TRBD2 matching 12 bases. CDR3 size: 13 residues. The V gene end was trimmed by 4 bases and the J gene end by 15 bases; junction bases not matched to a gene: 7. Per the germline V gene, CDR1 is ENHRY and CDR2 is SYGVKD.

In DNA form, the CDR3 reads TGTGCCAGCAGCTTCACCCCAGGGCAGCCCCAGCATTTT. Its translation: CASSFTPGQPQHF. The chain has TRBV7-2 and TRBJ1-5, with D tentatively TRBD1 (5 bases). CDR1 SGHTA and CDR2 FQGNSA come from the germline V gene. Trimming left V 3 bases short and J 7 bases short, with 10 bases between. This CDR3 is 13 amino acids long.

The chain joins TRBV30 to TRBJ2-7; TRBD1 matches at 9 bases. The CDR3 sequence is 21 residues long. Germline assignment: CDR1 GTSNPN and CDR2 SVGIG (reference sequence). The ends lost 2 bases at V and 6 bases at J; junction bases unmatched: 29. CDR3 sequence (DNA): TGTGCCTGGAGTCTTCCGACCATCCGGGACAGGGTTTTCACCCCAACCCTCGAGCAGTACTTC. Its translation: CAWSLPTIRDRVFTPTLEQYF.

V usage is TRBV5-4 and J usage is TRBJ1-1, with D tentatively TRBD1 (5 bases). Germline CDR1 and CDR2: SGHNT and YYREEE (reference sequence). Trimming shortened V by 2 bases and J by 6 bases, and 17 bases separated the two germline ends. CDR3 length: 15 residues. The CDR3 DNA reads as TGTGCCAGCAGCTTCGGGGGGAGGGGTGAATCTGAAGCTTTCTTT. This encodes CASSFGGRGESEAFF.

This chain joins TRBV5-4 and TRBJ2-7; TRBD2 aligns across 12 bases. Germline V lookup: CDR1 SGHNT, CDR2 YYREEE (reference sequence). J gave up 10 bases and V 4 bases, and 6 bases lay outside the gene matches. The CDR3 covers 13 residues. The CDR3 protein is CASSPPSGRAQYF. Written as DNA, the CDR3 is TGTGCCAGCAGCCCTCCTAGCGGGAGGGCCCAGTACTTC. Full variable domain (remainder filled in from reference TRBV5-4 and TRBJ2-7): ETGVTQSPTHLIKTRGQQVTLRCSSQSGHNTVSWYQQALGQGPQFIFQYYREEENGRGNFPPRFSGLQFPNYSSELNVNALELDDSALYLCASSPPSGRAQYFGPGTRLTVT.

The chain employs TRBV25-1 and TRBJ2-7; TRBD1 agrees at 8 bases. This CDR3 is 14 amino acids long. Trimming took 4 bases from V and 2 from J; bases not matched to a gene: 4. Germline CDR1 and CDR2: MGHDK and SYGVNS. CDR3 in DNA: TGTGCCAGCAGTGCACCGGGACAGGCCTACGAGCAGTACTTC. The encoded protein is CASSAPGQAYEQYF.

This clone was seen a few times. The V call is TRBV30, the J call TRBJ1-1, with 7 bases fitting TRBD1. The CDR3 has 13 amino acids. The V segment lost 0 bases and the J segment 10 bases; nucleotides outside the gene matches: 8. Germline loops: CDR1 GTSNPN, CDR2 SVGIG (reference sequence). CDR3 DNA: TGTGCCTGGAGTGTACAGGGGCTTAAAATAGCTTTCTTT. It specifies CAWSVQGLKIAFF.

The sample holds a few counts of this clone. This sequence joins TRBV29-1 and TRBJ2-2, with D uncertain. CDR1 and CDR2 (germline): SQVTM, ANQGSEA. The CDR3 has 13 residues. Trimming took 4 bases from V and 4 from J, leaving 10 bases between them. The CDR3 DNA sequence: TGCAGCGTTGCTCGTGGCAGCACCGGGGAGCTGTTTTTT. Translated: CSVARGSTGELFF.

This chain connects TRBV5-6 to TRBJ1-6; 7 nucleotides agree with TRBD1. Germline CDR1 is SGHDT and CDR2 is YYEEEE. V gave up 1 base and J gave up 6 bases; unmatched junction bases: 7. CDR3 length: 16 amino acids. CDR3 sequence reads: CASSLNKGARNSPLHF. As DNA, the CDR3 is TGTGCCAGCAGCTTGAATAAGGGGGCTCGTAATTCACCCCTCCACTTT. Looking up the rest from reference TRBV5-6 and TRBJ1-6 gives the full variable domain: DAGVTQSPTHLIKTRGQQVTLRCSPKSGHDTVSWYQQALGQGPQFIFQYYEEEERQRGNFPDRFSGHQFPNYSSELNVNALLLGDSALYLCASSLNKGARNSPLHFGNGTRLTVT.

V usage is TRBV19 and J usage is TRBJ2-1, with TRBD2 matching over 10 bases. Germline lookup yields CDR1 LNHDA and CDR2 SQIVND (reference sequence). The CDR3 contains 14 residues. V trimming: 9 bases; J trimming: 6 bases; junction bases outside the gene matches: 8. CDR3 sequence (DNA): TGTGCCAGCATAGGCACTAGCGGGATCAATGAGCAGTTCTTC. It yields the protein CASIGTSGINEQFF. The full variable domain, its missing parts supplied by reference TRBV19 and TRBJ2-1, is DGGITQSPKYLFRKEGQNVTLSCEQNLNHDAMYWYRQDPGQGLRLIYYSQIVNDFQKGDIAEGYSVSREKKESFPLTVTSAQKNPTAFYLCASIGTSGINEQFFGPGTRLTVL.